Following are 32 T cell receptor beta chains from one sample sequenced in a study of blood T cells in healthy people across ages (dated by TCRdb to the mid-2010s). The library was obtained by 5' RACE. Instrument used: Illumina HiSeq 2500. The second PCR ran for about 6 to 12 cycles and used a J-beta primer mix along with a sample-barcoded 5' primer. Through fastp at Q25 and MiXCR, TCRdb rebuilt clones from the public reads, retaining in-frame beta chains. One record per CDR3 amino acid sequence lists the most common genes and DNA. This sample comprises about 1,600,000 distinct CDR3 sequences, around 42% of them detected only once. The ten largest clones capture roughly 8.2% of the sample. The sample consisted of blood. The receptors originated from a woman younger than 35 in good health.

J is TRBJ2-1 and V is TRBV12-3 or TRBV12-4; possibly TRBD2 for D (6 bases). Trimming cost V 4 bases and J 8 bases, with 9 bases left between them. The CDR3 is made up of 12 amino acids. The CDR3, as DNA: TGTGCCAGCAGTTGGTCTAGCGATGAGCAGTTCTTC. Its protein product is CASSWSSDEQFF.

The V gene is TRBV6-1, the J gene TRBJ2-5; D assignment may be TRBD1 or TRBD2 (6 bases each). The CDR3 totals 16 residues. Looked up from germline, CDR1 is MNHNS and CDR2 is SASEGT. Trimming left V 2 bases short and J 11 bases short, with 24 bases between. The CDR3 region has the DNA TGTGCCAGCAGTGAACCCCTCGGGGGCTTGAGGAATGAGCAGTACTTC. Its translation is CASSEPLGGLRNEQYF.

This rearrangement joins TRBV12-3 or TRBV12-4 to TRBJ2-1, with D hard to call. The CDR3 has 16 amino acids. Trimming pared 2 bases from V and 1 base from J, leaving 12 bases between. This chain's CDR3 is CASSLRVVGSYNEQFF. The CDR3 bases are TGTGCCAGCAGTTTAAGGGTGGTGGGGTCCTACAATGAGCAGTTCTTC.

This chain links TRBV20-1 with TRBJ2-1, with D perhaps TRBD1 or TRBD2 (5 bases each). The V end was cut by 5 bases, the J end by 2 bases, with 16 bases between. Germline-derived CDR1 and CDR2 are DFQATT and SNEGSKA (reference sequence). The CDR3 has 15 residues. CDR3 amino acids: CSAEGAPGTYNEQFF. The CDR3 coding sequence is TGCAGTGCTGAAGGGGCACCGGGGACCTACAATGAGCAGTTCTTC.

This clonotype turned up a few times. The CDR3 sequence is CSARRTSSYEQYF. The CDR3 DNA reads as TGCAGTGCTAGAAGGACTAGCTCCTACGAGCAGTACTTC. The chain uses TRBV20-1 and TRBJ2-7, with 7 bases aligning to TRBD2. The J segment lost 0 bases and the V segment lost 2 bases, leaving 1 base of the junction unmatched. The CDR3 sequence is 13 residues long. Germline loops: CDR1 DFQATT, CDR2 SNEGSKA (reference sequence).

There are a few counts of this clonotype. The V and J genes are TRBV7-9 and TRBJ1-2; D might be TRBD1 (5 bases). CDR1 is SEHNR and CDR2 is FQNEAQ in the germline V gene (reference sequence). The CDR3 runs to 15 residues. Trimming stripped 1 base from V and 0 bases from J, with 9 bases between. CDR3 DNA sequence: TGTGCCAGCAGCTTAGATTTGGACACTAACTATGGCTACACCTTC. Translated: CASSLDLDTNYGYTF.

In this sample, this clonotype turned up once. This rearrangement joins TRBV7-2 to TRBJ1-2; no definite D call. In germline, CDR1 is SGHTA, CDR2 FQGNSA. V was pared by 6 bases and J by 8 bases, with 13 bases between. The CDR3 is made up of 12 amino acids. The CDR3 DNA reads TGTGCCAGCAGGGACGTCGGAACAGGCTACACCTTC. It specifies CASRDVGTGYTF.

The J gene is TRBJ2-7, the V gene TRBV3-1; D unresolved. Looked up from germline, CDR1 is LGHDT and CDR2 is YNNKEL (reference sequence). The CDR3 contains 11 residues. V lost 3 bases, J lost 8 bases, and 8 bases lay in between. CDR3 DNA sequence: TGTGCCAGCAGCCATCAGGCGAAGCAGTACTTC. It codes for CASSHQAKQYF.

This clonotype came up a few times. The chain uses TRBV3-1 and TRBJ2-2; 9 nucleotides line up with TRBD1. V lost 1 base to trimming and J lost 7 bases; unmatched junction nucleotides: 10. The germline CDR1 and CDR2 sequences are LGHDT and YNNKEL (reference sequence). This CDR3 contains 17 residues. The CDR3 DNA reads TGTGCCAGCAGCCAAGTCTCCGGGACAGGGTGGAGCGGGGAGCTGTTTTTT. Its translation: CASSQVSGTGWSGELFF. Using reference TRBV3-1 and TRBJ2-2 for the parts outside the CDR3, the full variable domain is DTAVSQTPKYLVTQMGNDKSIKCEQNLGHDTMYWYKQDSKKFLKIMFSYNNKELIINETVPNRFSPKSPDKAHLNLHINSLELGDSAVYFCASSQVSGTGWSGELFFGEGSRLTVL.

The genes are TRBV6-5 and TRBJ2-3; D remains ambiguous. With 3 bases removed from V and 0 bases from J, the gap between germline ends came to 13 bases. Germline CDR1 reads MNHEY; CDR2 reads SVGAGI. This CDR3 has 16 amino acids. The CDR3 loop is CASSYSRTPSTDTQYF. In nucleotides, the CDR3 is TGTGCCAGCAGTTATTCCAGGACCCCTAGCACAGATACGCAGTATTTT.

This chain links TRBV4-1 with TRBJ1-2; D is undetermined. CDR3 length: 15 residues. Trimming pared 0 bases from V and 2 bases from J, leaving 10 bases between. The germline V gene has CDR1 MGHRA and CDR2 YSYEKL. For the CDR3, the DNA is TGCGCCAGCAGCCAAGATCCGACGGTAAACTATGGCTACACCTTC. Encoded protein: CASSQDPTVNYGYTF.

This clonotype has more than one count but fewer than ten. The rearrangement links TRBV9 to TRBJ2-3, with D hard to call. From germline, CDR1 is SGDLS and CDR2 YYNGEE. Deletions cut 0 bases from V and 3 bases from J, with 5 bases between. CDR3 length equals 13 residues. CDR3 nucleotides: TGTGCCAGCAGCGTAGCTGCGACAGATACGCAGTATTTT. It codes for CASSVAATDTQYF.

The chain links TRBV21-1 to TRBJ2-7. TRBV21-1 is labeled a pseudogene. The CDR3 length is 16 residues. The CDR3 bases are TGTGCCAGCAGCAAAGAAGAAGAGACGGCCGCCTACGAGCAGTACTTC. Protein sequence: CASSKEEETAAYEQYF.

This clonotype appeared a single time. A much larger clone differs from this one at a single base, so this may be a read error. The chain is built from TRBV6-5 and TRBJ2-5; 7 positions agree with TRBD1. TRBJ2-1 matches the DNA end more closely, so the J call is doubtful. CDR1 MNHEY and CDR2 SVGAGI come from the germline V gene. This CDR3 is built from 14 residues. DNA of the CDR3: TGTGCCAGCAGCTCCTGGGACAGTCAAGAGACCCAGTTCTTC. Translation gives CASSSWDSQETQFF.

The V and J genes are TRBV20-1 and TRBJ1-2; weak D call: TRBD1 (6 bases). Germline V CDR1 and CDR2: DFQATT, SNEGSKA (reference sequence). V dropped 6 bases and J dropped 7 bases, with 21 bases sitting between them. The CDR3 length is 14 residues. The CDR3 DNA is TGCAGTGCCGATATAGCAGGGGCGGGTGGTGGCTACACCTTC. This sequence encodes CSADIAGAGGGYTF.

At least ten counts were recorded for this clonotype. This sequence joins TRBV20-1 and TRBJ2-4; TRBD2 is a possible D gene (5 bases). CDR3 length: 15 residues. V lost 5 bases to trimming and J lost 0 bases, with 14 bases between them. Germline values: CDR1 DFQATT, CDR2 SNEGSKA (reference sequence). DNA for the CDR3: TGCAGTGCTTTCGGACTGACCTTAGCCAAAAACATTCAGTACTTC. Protein sequence: CSAFGLTLAKNIQYF.

The sample holds a few counts of this clonotype. J is TRBJ2-1 and V is TRBV4-2; 10 bases match TRBD2. This CDR3 has 17 amino acids. Germline assignment: CDR1 LGHNA and CDR2 YNFKEQ. V lost 1 base to trimming and J lost 5 bases; unmatched junction nucleotides: 8. The CDR3 here is CASSQGGTSVIDNEQFF. In nucleotides, the CDR3 is TGTGCCAGCAGCCAAGGAGGGACTAGCGTTATCGACAATGAGCAGTTCTTC.

The rearrangement links TRBV20-1 to TRBJ1-2, with D hard to call. V gave up 7 bases and J gave up 6 bases, with 12 bases separating them. The germline CDR1 and CDR2 sequences are DFQATT and SNEGSKA (reference sequence). The CDR3 is made up of 11 amino acids. CDR3 protein: CSDRNLDGYTF. The CDR3 DNA reads TGCAGTGACCGGAACTTGGATGGCTACACCTTC.

In its sample, this clonotype was seen a few times. The J gene is TRBJ2-1, the V gene TRBV12-5; 14 positions agree with TRBD2. From germline, CDR1 is LGHNT and CDR2 FRNRAP. V lost 0 bases to trimming and J lost 7 bases; unmatched junction nucleotides: 8. The CDR3 is made up of 18 amino acids. The CDR3 sequence: CASGLVLPTSGRANEQFF. The CDR3, as DNA: TGTGCTAGTGGTTTGGTACTCCCGACTAGCGGGAGGGCAAATGAGCAGTTCTTC.

This clonotype was recorded a few times. The CDR3 DNA reads TGTGCCAGCACTCTACTTGAGGCCGGGGAGCTGTTTTTT. This gives the protein CASTLLEAGELFF. This sequence joins TRBV12-3 or TRBV12-4 and TRBJ2-2; D gene ambiguous. The CDR3 loop spans 13 amino acids. Trimming removed 7 bases from V and 6 bases from J, with 12 bases in between.

The gene calls are TRBV14 and TRBJ2-1, with 8 nucleotides matching TRBD1. This CDR3 contains 16 residues. Germline CDR1 and CDR2: SGHDN and FVKESK. Trimming took 2 bases from V and 1 from J; bases not matched to a gene: 4. This CDR3 is CASSQMWTGSYNEQFF. CDR3 DNA: TGTGCCAGCAGCCAAATGTGGACAGGGTCCTACAATGAGCAGTTCTTC.

Many counts were recorded for this clonotype. This chain uses TRBV7-9 with TRBJ2-7, with D maybe TRBD2 (5 bases). Germline V gives CDR1 SEHNR, CDR2 FQNEAQ (reference sequence). The CDR3 runs 17 residues. Trimming took 6 bases from V and 0 from J, leaving 21 bases between them. The DNA of the CDR3 is TGTGCCAGCAGTTCTAACGGCGCAGGCCGGGACTCCTACGAGCAGTACTTC. It specifies CASSSNGAGRDSYEQYF. Supplemented by reference TRBV7-9 and TRBJ2-7, the full variable domain reads DTGVSQNPRHKITKRGQNVTFRCDPISEHNRLYWYRQTLGQGPEFLTYFQNEAQLEKSRLLSDRFSAERPKGSFSTLEIQRTEQGDSAMYLCASSSNGAGRDSYEQYFGPGTRLTVT.

As regards this clonotype: Just one base apart from a much larger clone, this may be a read error. The V gene is TRBV20-1, the J gene TRBJ2-7; D gene uncertain. In germline, CDR1 is DFQATT, CDR2 SNEGSKA (reference sequence). The CDR3 has 13 residues. The CDR3 is CGASTGVPYEQYF. CDR3 DNA: TGCGGTGCTAGTACCGGAGTCCCCTACGAGCAGTACTTC.

The sample holds many counts of this clonotype. The chain employs TRBV11-2 and TRBJ2-5; TRBD2 matches at 15 bases. The CDR3 has 18 residues. The germline gives CDR1 SGHAT, CDR2 FQNNGV. Unmatched junction bases numbered 14, after V lost 5 bases and J lost 7 bases. In nucleotides, the CDR3 is TGTGCCAGCAGCCAAGGACTAGCGGGAGGGCCGAGTACTTGGACCCAGTACTTC. Translating it yields CASSQGLAGGPSTWTQYF.

This chain links TRBV5-1 with TRBJ2-7; possibly TRBD2 for D (5 bases). The V end was cut by 1 base, the J end by 1 base, with 9 bases between. This CDR3 contains 14 residues. Germline lookup yields CDR1 SGHRS and CDR2 YFSETQ. CDR3 sequence reads: CASSLRLTSYEQYF. The CDR3, as DNA: TGCGCCAGCAGCTTGCGACTAACTTCCTACGAGCAGTACTTC.

This clonotype was found a few times. As DNA, the CDR3 is TGTGCCATCAGTGAGTCGACCCCCGGGTCACCCCTCCACTTT. Protein sequence: CAISESTPGSPLHF. The chain joins TRBV10-3 to TRBJ1-6; D gene uncertain. Germline lookup yields CDR1 ENHRY and CDR2 SYGVKD. V was pared by 0 bases and J by 10 bases, with 10 bases between. The CDR3 length is 14 residues.

This clonotype was detected ten times or more. The chain employs TRBV24-1 and TRBJ2-1; a possible D gene is TRBD1 (6 bases). The CDR3 runs to 16 residues. The germline CDR1 and CDR2 sequences are KGHDR and SFDVKD. The V and J ends lost 2 bases and 3 bases respectively, with 13 bases between them. CDR3 sequence reads: CATSDSDSPIYNEQFF. The CDR3 bases are TGTGCCACCAGTGATTCGGACAGTCCAATCTACAATGAGCAGTTCTTC.

The chain uses TRBV3-1 and TRBJ1-2, with TRBD1 matching over 9 bases. V lost 3 bases and J lost 5; bases outside the gene matches: 7. The CDR3 runs 15 residues. Germline V gene data show CDR1 as LGHDT and CDR2 as YNNKEL (reference sequence). The CDR3: CASSHLGDRAYGYTF. The DNA of the CDR3 is TGTGCCAGCAGCCACCTGGGGGACAGGGCGTATGGCTACACCTTC. Combining the CDR3 with reference TRBV3-1 and TRBJ1-2 gives the whole variable domain DTAVSQTPKYLVTQMGNDKSIKCEQNLGHDTMYWYKQDSKKFLKIMFSYNNKELIINETVPNRFSPKSPDKAHLNLHINSLELGDSAVYFCASSHLGDRAYGYTFGSGTRLTVV.

This clonotype was seen a few times. This chain joins TRBV3-1 and TRBJ2-1; 14 positions match TRBD2. The CDR3 consists of 16 residues. Trimming at V came to 3 bases and at J to 9 bases, leaving 7 bases not matched to a gene. Germline V gives CDR1 LGHDT, CDR2 YNNKEL (reference sequence). The CDR3 DNA follows: TGTGCCAGCAGCCAGGGGACTAGCGGGAGAGGTGGTGAGCAGTTCTTC. This encodes CASSQGTSGRGGEQFF.

The chain links TRBV6-5 to TRBJ1-5; D is unclear. CDR3 length equals 14 residues. Trimming removed 5 bases at V and 6 bases at J, with 14 bases between. Germline V gene lookup returns CDR1 MNHEY and CDR2 SVGAGI. DNA of the CDR3: TGTGCCAGCAGTGCCCTACAAGGAAGTCAGCCCCAGCATTTT. Its protein is CASSALQGSQPQHF.

The chain recombines TRBV6-1 with TRBJ2-3; D is unresolved. Trimming left V 10 bases short and J 0 bases short, with 8 bases between. The CDR3 length is 12 residues. CDR1 is MNHNS, CDR2 SASEGT, per germline. This CDR3 is CATLHSTDTQYF. CDR3 DNA sequence: TGTGCCACCCTGCATAGCACAGATACGCAGTATTTT.

The V call is TRBV25-1, the J call TRBJ2-5; D possibly corresponds to TRBD2 (6 bases). This CDR3 has 15 amino acids. Germline assignment: CDR1 MGHDK and CDR2 SYGVNS. V was trimmed by 4 bases and J by 5 bases, leaving 17 bases between them. The CDR3 protein is CASSVPRLAMETQYF. CDR3 nucleotide sequence: TGTGCCAGCAGTGTACCGAGGCTAGCGATGGAGACCCAGTACTTC.